The rows below give T cell receptor beta chains drawn from one sample of a study of blood T cell repertoires in COVID-19. This table comes from immunoSEQ multiplex PCR, and its TCRdb copy is limited to in-frame clones, with some not included. The profile shows some 270,000 clones, 80% to 90% of them singletons. What was sequenced was peripheral blood. The receptors shown here come from a woman aged 70-85 years with acute or convalescent COVID-19. CDR3s include the opening cysteine and the closing phenylalanine or tryptophan. Fields, in order: clone size, V gene, CDR3 length, CDR3 protein. Clone size, where shown, is once, few, many, or a class for clones that have expanded.

clone size: -
V gene: TRBV24-1
CDR3 length: 12
CDR3 protein: CATSDSTLGYTF

clone size: -
V gene: TRBV10-2
CDR3 length: 14
CDR3 protein: CASSQGLQDEKLFF

clone size: -
V gene: TRBV3-1/TRBV3-2
CDR3 length: 14
CDR3 protein: CASSTTSGGETQYF

clone size: -
V gene: TRBV18
CDR3 length: 14
CDR3 protein: CASSRQGIGTEAFF

clone size: -
V gene: TRBV7-6
CDR3 length: 15
CDR3 protein: CASSPPLASTDTQYF

clone size: -
V gene: TRBV20-1
CDR3 length: 13
CDR3 protein: CSASYPGRDEQYF

clone size: few
V gene: TRBV7-3
CDR3 length: 14
CDR3 protein: CASSAHALADGYTF

clone size: few
V gene: TRBV6-5
CDR3 length: 14
CDR3 protein: CASSYSSPSGGYTF

clone size: -
V gene: TRBV7-9
CDR3 length: 14
CDR3 protein: CASSLPGQGSEQYF

clone size: -
V gene: TRBV7-8
CDR3 length: 16
CDR3 protein: CASSSLDGQGRYGYTF

clone size: -
V gene: TRBV7-9
CDR3 length: 14
CDR3 protein: CASSLQGGGEKLFF

clone size: -
V gene: TRBV5-1
CDR3 length: 15
CDR3 protein: CASSLDGRLNEKLFF

clone size: -
V gene: TRBV19
CDR3 length: 15
CDR3 protein: CASKQGTSANYGYTF

clone size: -
V gene: TRBV6-5
CDR3 length: 14
CDR3 protein: CASSARQGWDTIYF

clone size: few
V gene: TRBV10-1
CDR3 length: 13
CDR3 protein: CASSLRGTDTQYF

clone size: -
V gene: TRBV5-1
CDR3 length: 15
CDR3 protein: CASSGRTGMNTEAFF

clone size: -
V gene: TRBV5-1
CDR3 length: 19
CDR3 protein: CASSFNVGMGLASLDEQFF

clone size: -
V gene: TRBV2
CDR3 length: 17
CDR3 protein: CASTPGQGVGGANVLTF

clone size: -
V gene: TRBV6-5
CDR3 length: 13
CDR3 protein: CASRRGGGTEAFF

clone size: -
V gene: TRBV4-1
CDR3 length: 12
CDR3 protein: CASSQSLNEQFF

clone size: -
V gene: TRBV10-3
CDR3 length: 16
CDR3 protein: CAISDASGGSYNEQFF

clone size: -
V gene: TRBV27
CDR3 length: 15
CDR3 protein: CASRQQFHSGNTIYF

clone size: -
V gene: TRBV3-1/TRBV3-2
CDR3 length: 18
CDR3 protein: CASSQESPWAGTYNEQFF

clone size: few
V gene: TRBV2
CDR3 length: 14
CDR3 protein: CASSAGGASYEQYF

clone size: -
V gene: TRBV9
CDR3 length: 18
CDR3 protein: CASSVGTSGGSSYNEQFF

clone size: many
V gene: TRBV11-2
CDR3 length: 16
CDR3 protein: CASSSSIRQVNYGYTF

clone size: -
V gene: TRBV11-2
CDR3 length: 14
CDR3 protein: CASSATAGGGEQYF

clone size: -
V gene: TRBV5-1
CDR3 length: 14
CDR3 protein: CASSLAGQPYEQYF

clone size: -
V gene: TRBV19
CDR3 length: 14
CDR3 protein: CASSINVPRGEQFF

clone size: once
V gene: TRBV9
CDR3 length: 13
CDR3 protein: CASSPTGVYGYTF

clone size: -
V gene: TRBV6-5
CDR3 length: 15
CDR3 protein: CASSHRDRATGELFF

clone size: -
V gene: TRBV7-3
CDR3 length: 15
CDR3 protein: CASSLTPAGNNEQFF

clone size: -
V gene: TRBV5-5
CDR3 length: 13
CDR3 protein: CASSAQGLGEQFF

clone size: -
V gene: TRBV18
CDR3 length: 15
CDR3 protein: CASSSQTGRNTEAFF